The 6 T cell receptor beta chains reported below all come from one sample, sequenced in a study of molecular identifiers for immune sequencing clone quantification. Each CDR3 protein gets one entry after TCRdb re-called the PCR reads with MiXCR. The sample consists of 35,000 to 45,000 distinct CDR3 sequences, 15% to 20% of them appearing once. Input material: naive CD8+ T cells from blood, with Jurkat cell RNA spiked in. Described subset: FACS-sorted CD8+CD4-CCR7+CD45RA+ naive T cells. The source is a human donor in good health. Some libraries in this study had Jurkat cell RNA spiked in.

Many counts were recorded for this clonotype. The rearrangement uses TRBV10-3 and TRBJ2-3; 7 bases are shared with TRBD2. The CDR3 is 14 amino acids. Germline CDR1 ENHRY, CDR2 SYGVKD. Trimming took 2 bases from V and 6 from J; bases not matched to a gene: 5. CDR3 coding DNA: TGTGCCATCAGTGAGGTTGGGAGGGCGGATACGCAGTATTTT. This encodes CAISEVGRADTQYF.

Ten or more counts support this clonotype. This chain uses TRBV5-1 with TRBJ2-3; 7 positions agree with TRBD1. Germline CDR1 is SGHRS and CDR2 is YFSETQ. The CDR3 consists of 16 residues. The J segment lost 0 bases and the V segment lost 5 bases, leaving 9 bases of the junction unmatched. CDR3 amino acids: CASRGDSVYSTDTQYF. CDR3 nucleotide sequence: TGCGCCAGCAGAGGGGACAGCGTTTACAGCACAGATACGCAGTATTTT. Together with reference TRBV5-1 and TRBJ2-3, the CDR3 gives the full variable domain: KAGVTQTPRYLIKTRGQQVTLSCSPISGHRSVSWYQQTPGQGLQFLFEYFSETQRNKGNFPGRFSGRQFSNSRSEMNVSTLELGDSALYLCASRGDSVYSTDTQYFGPGTRLTVL.

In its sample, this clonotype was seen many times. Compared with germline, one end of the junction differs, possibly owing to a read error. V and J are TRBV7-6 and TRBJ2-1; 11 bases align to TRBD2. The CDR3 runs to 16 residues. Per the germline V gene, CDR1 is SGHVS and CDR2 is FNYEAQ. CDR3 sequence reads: CASGLGTSGWGDEQFF. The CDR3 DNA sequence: TGTGCCAGCGGCTTAGGGACTAGCGGCTGGGGAGATGAGCAGTTCTTC.

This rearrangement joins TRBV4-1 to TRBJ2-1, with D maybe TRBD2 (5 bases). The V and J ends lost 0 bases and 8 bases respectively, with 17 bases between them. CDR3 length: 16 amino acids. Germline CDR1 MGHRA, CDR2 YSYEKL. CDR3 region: CASSQDAPSGWDEQFF. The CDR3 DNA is TGCGCCAGCAGCCAAGACGCCCCTTCGGGGTGGGATGAGCAGTTCTTC.

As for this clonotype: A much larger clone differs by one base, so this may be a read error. This CDR3 is CASSVLAGDTQCF. The DNA of the CDR3 is TGTGCCAGCAGCGTGCTAGCAGGAGATACGCAGTGTTTT. This chain links TRBV9 with TRBJ2-3; a weak D match, TRBD2 (5 bases). CDR3 length equals 13 residues. Germline CDR1 SGDLS, CDR2 YYNGEE.

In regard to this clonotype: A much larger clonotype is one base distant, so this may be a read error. The CDR3 is CSATRRGQYSYGQYF. DNA of the CDR3: TGCAGTGCTACCCGACGCGGACAGTACTCCTACGGGCAGTACTTC. This chain uses TRBV20-1 with TRBJ2-7; possible D gene TRBD1, 6 bases. The V gene's germline CDR1 is DFQATT and CDR2 SNEGSKA (reference sequence). This CDR3 is built from 15 residues.